These 9 T cell receptor beta chains came from one sample sequenced in a study of T cell repertoires in cytomegalovirus infection. TCRdb re-called the reads through MiXCR, storing one row per CDR3 protein. The data show 70,000 to 75,000 distinct CDR3 sequences, approximately 3.6% seen once. Sequencing was carried out using PBMCs. These receptors were taken from a human donor in good health (CMV status not recorded). Some clones in this sample may be carry-over from other donors' samples.

This clonotype has a count of ten or more. The chain couples TRBV29-1 to TRBJ1-5; 9 bases map to TRBD1. CDR3 length: 12 residues. CDR1 and CDR2 from the germline V gene are SQVTM and ANQGSEA. Losses at the gene ends were 4 bases for V and 9 bases for J; bases not matched to a gene: 4. The CDR3 region has the DNA TGCAGCGTTGGACAGGGGGACCGGCCCCAGCATTTT. This sequence encodes CSVGQGDRPQHF. Full variable domain (remainder filled in from reference TRBV29-1 and TRBJ1-5): SAVISQKPSRDICQRGTSLTIQCQVDSQVTMMFWYRQQPGQSLTLIATANQGSEATYESGFVIDKFPISRPNLTFSTLTVSNMSPEDSSIYLCSVGQGDRPQHFGDGTRLSIL.

There are many counts of this clonotype. The V call is TRBV4-1, the J call TRBJ2-7; unclear D gene. CDR3 length: 17 amino acids. In germline, CDR1 is MGHRA, CDR2 YSYEKL. The V and J ends lost 1 base and 1 base respectively, with 17 bases between them. In DNA, the CDR3 is TGCGCCAGCAGCCAAGCGGTTGGATGGGGAAAGTCCTACGAGCAGTACTTC. Amino acids: CASSQAVGWGKSYEQYF.

This clonotype was observed many times. V gene TRBV7-2 combines with J gene TRBJ1-1, with D perhaps TRBD1 (6 bases). Germline V lookup: CDR1 SGHTA, CDR2 FQGNSA. This CDR3 is 15 amino acids long. Between the trimmed V and J ends, which lost 1 base and 0 bases, there was a span of 9 bases. CDR3 bases: TGTGCCAGCAGCTTAGGGACAGTATTGAACACTGAAGCTTTCTTT. This sequence encodes CASSLGTVLNTEAFF.

This clonotype was observed many times. The chain uses TRBV6-1 and TRBJ2-2, with D unclear. The germline V and J ends were trimmed by 6 bases and 6 bases, with 17 bases remaining between them. The CDR3 covers 15 residues. The germline CDR1 and CDR2 sequences are MNHNS and SASEGT. The CDR3 reads CASRASGARAGELFF. The DNA of the CDR3 is TGTGCCAGCAGGGCCTCCGGAGCTCGCGCCGGGGAGCTGTTTTTT.

This clonotype was observed at least ten times. The chain uses TRBV7-2 and TRBJ2-2; D may match TRBD1 or TRBD2 (5 bases each). Per the germline V gene, CDR1 is SGHTA and CDR2 is FQGNSA. CDR3 length: 15 residues. Trimming shortened V by 4 bases and J by 4 bases, and 13 bases separated the two germline ends. As DNA, the CDR3 is TGTGCCAGCAGCTGGAGGACTGGGGGCACCGGGGAGCTGTTTTTT. Its protein is CASSWRTGGTGELFF.

This clonotype was picked up a small number of times. V gene TRBV9 combines with J gene TRBJ2-3, with 10 nucleotides matching TRBD1. J lost 4 bases, V lost 3 bases, and 8 bases had no gene match. Germline V gene sequence: CDR1 SGDLS, CDR2 YYNGEE. CDR3 length: 16 amino acids. The CDR3 protein is CASSARDRGSADTQYF. As DNA, the CDR3 is TGTGCCAGCAGCGCGAGGGACAGGGGAAGTGCAGATACGCAGTATTTT.

This clonotype was counted at least ten times. The V call is TRBV7-2, the J call TRBJ2-3, with D possibly being TRBD2 (6 bases). Germline CDR1 SGHTA, CDR2 FQGNSA. This CDR3 has 14 residues. V lost 8 bases and J lost 2, with 14 bases in between. The CDR3 bases are TGTGCCAGCGCCCGAGGCGGGGCCACAGATACGCAGTATTTT. Its translation is CASARGGATDTQYF.

This clonotype occurred many times. The chain links TRBV7-2 to TRBJ1-2; the D is unclear. Trimming pared 1 base from V and 4 bases from J, leaving 10 bases between. Germline lookup yields CDR1 SGHTA and CDR2 FQGNSA. The CDR3 extends over 14 amino acids. This CDR3 reads CASSLELQVYGYTF. The CDR3 region has the DNA TGTGCCAGCAGCTTAGAGCTCCAAGTCTATGGCTACACCTTC.

In its sample, this clonotype was seen many times. This chain links TRBV6-6 with TRBJ1-1; D possibly corresponds to TRBD1 (5 bases). V lost 2 bases, J lost 1 base, and 8 bases lay in between. The CDR3 contains 14 residues. CDR1 MNHNY and CDR2 SVGAGI come from the germline V gene (reference sequence). DNA for the CDR3: TGTGCCAGCAGTTACCAGACAGCGAACACTGAAGCTTTCTTT. It translates to CASSYQTANTEAFF.